Detailed here is one T cell receptor (beta chain). This specimen comes from a study of CD8+CD57+ T cells in acquired aplastic anemia. Background on the study: Mean DNA quantity obtained from sorted CD4+ and CD8+ cells was around 2.9 ug.

Germline V gene sequence: CDR1 SNHLY, CDR2 FYNNEI. This CDR3 comprises 14 residues. J lost 6 bases, V lost 3 bases, and 2 bases had no gene match. TCR beta VDJ and CDR3 were profiled, and genomic DNA was the template. Each CDR3 protein gets one entry after TCRdb re-called the reads with MiXCR. The sample has 150,000 to 200,000 distinct CDR3 sequences, around 65% seen once. The sequencing sample was made of sorted CD4+, CD8+, or CD8+CD57+ T cells (not recorded which) from PBMCs. The receptor was isolated from a human donor with severe aplastic anemia or a healthy control (not recorded which). The chain combines TRBV2 with TRBJ1-4; 9 nucleotides agree with TRBD1. CDR3: CASSERTGDEKLFF. CDR3 coding DNA: TGTGCCAGCAGTGAGCGGACAGGGGATGAAAAACTGTTTTTT.